A selection of T cell receptor beta chains follows, all from one sample in a study of cytomegalovirus exposure and HLA in healthy donors. Method: immunoSEQ multiplex PCR; TCRdb's copy keeps in-frame clones and lacks some. Altogether roughly 200,000 clones are present, under 85% being singletons, with the ten largest covering about 1.6%. The sequencing sample was made of PBMCs. Source of these receptors: a man aged 50 to 59 in good health and CMV-seronegative. The CDR3 runs from the conserved cysteine through the conserved F or W. D genes are given only for firm matches. Clone size is stated in some rows and not others, as once, few, many or a class when expanded.

TGTGCCAGCAGCTCCGGAGTTAATACGCAGTATTTT	CASSSGVNTQYF	TRBJ2-3	TRBV7-9	.	few	12
TGCGCCAGCAGCTTGAATAGCGGAGGTTTTTACGAGCAGTACTTC	CASSLNSGGFYEQYF	TRBJ2-7	TRBV5-1	.	once	15
TGTGCCAGCAGGGACCCCTCGACAGGGGTGAACTCACCCCTCCACTTT	CASRDPSTGVNSPLHF	TRBJ1-6	TRBV2	TRBD1	.	16
TGTGCCAGCAGTTATCGGCGGCATTCACCCCTCCACTTT	CASSYRRHSPLHF	TRBJ1-6	TRBV6-5	.	.	13
TGTGCCAGCAGCAAAGGGGGCGACAGCGAGAACACTGAAGCTTTCTTT	CASSKGGDSENTEAFF	TRBJ1-1	TRBV21-1	.	.	16
TGTGCCATCAGTGTGAGAGTAGCGACAGATACGCAGTATTTT	CAISVRVATDTQYF	TRBJ2-3	TRBV10-3	.	once	14
TGTGCCAGCAGCCCCGGGACAGGGGGGATGGAGCAGTACTTC	CASSPGTGGMEQYF	TRBJ2-7	TRBV7-2	TRBD1	.	14
TGTGCCAGCTCACCACGGGCTAGCGGGAGGGCCGTGGAGACCCAGTACTTC	CASSPRASGRAVETQYF	TRBJ2-5	TRBV18	TRBD2	.	17
TGCGCCAGCAGCTTGGATATGGTAGCGGGGTCCCCTCTCGCCTACAATGAGCAGTTCTTC	CASSLDMVAGSPLAYNEQFF	TRBJ2-1	TRBV5-1	TRBD2	.	20
TGTTCCAGCAGCTTATTACAGGGTAGTCACGAGCAGTACTTC	CSSSLLQGSHEQYF	TRBJ2-7	TRBV7-9	.	once	14
TGTGCCAGCAGCTTATCGGGATCCTCCTACGAGCAGTACTTC	CASSLSGSSYEQYF	TRBJ2-7	TRBV7-2	.	.	14
TGTGCCAGCAGCTTAACCCTCAGGGGATCGGTAGCTCAGCCCCAGCATTTT	CASSLTLRGSVAQPQHF	TRBJ1-5	TRBV11-2	.	.	17
TGTGCCAGCAGCTATGGACAGGGCGCTTTCCAAGAGACCCAGTACTTC	CASSYGQGAFQETQYF	TRBJ2-5	TRBV11-2	TRBD1	.	16
TGTGCCAGCAGCACAGACAGAAGCTATGGCTACACCTTC	CASSTDRSYGYTF	TRBJ1-2	TRBV7-2	.	.	13
TGTGCCAGCAGTGCCCAGGGACAGGGATGGTATGAGCAGTTCTTC	CASSAQGQGWYEQFF	TRBJ2-1	TRBV6-5	TRBD1	.	15
TGTGCCAGCAGCTTAGCGGACAGGGGGGGGGAAAAACTGTTTTTT	CASSLADRGGEKLFF	TRBJ1-4	TRBV7-8	TRBD1	.	15